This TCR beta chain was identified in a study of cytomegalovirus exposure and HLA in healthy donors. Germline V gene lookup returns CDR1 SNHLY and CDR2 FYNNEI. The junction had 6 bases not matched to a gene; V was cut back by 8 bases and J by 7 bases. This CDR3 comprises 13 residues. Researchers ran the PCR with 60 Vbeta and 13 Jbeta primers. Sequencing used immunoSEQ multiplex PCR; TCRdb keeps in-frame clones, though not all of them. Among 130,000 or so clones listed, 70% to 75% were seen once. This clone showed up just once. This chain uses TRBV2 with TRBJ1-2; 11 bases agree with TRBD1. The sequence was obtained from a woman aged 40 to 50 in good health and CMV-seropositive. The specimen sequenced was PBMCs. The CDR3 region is CASVGQGATGYTF. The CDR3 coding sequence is TGTGCCAGCGTAGGACAGGGGGCGACTGGCTACACCTTC.